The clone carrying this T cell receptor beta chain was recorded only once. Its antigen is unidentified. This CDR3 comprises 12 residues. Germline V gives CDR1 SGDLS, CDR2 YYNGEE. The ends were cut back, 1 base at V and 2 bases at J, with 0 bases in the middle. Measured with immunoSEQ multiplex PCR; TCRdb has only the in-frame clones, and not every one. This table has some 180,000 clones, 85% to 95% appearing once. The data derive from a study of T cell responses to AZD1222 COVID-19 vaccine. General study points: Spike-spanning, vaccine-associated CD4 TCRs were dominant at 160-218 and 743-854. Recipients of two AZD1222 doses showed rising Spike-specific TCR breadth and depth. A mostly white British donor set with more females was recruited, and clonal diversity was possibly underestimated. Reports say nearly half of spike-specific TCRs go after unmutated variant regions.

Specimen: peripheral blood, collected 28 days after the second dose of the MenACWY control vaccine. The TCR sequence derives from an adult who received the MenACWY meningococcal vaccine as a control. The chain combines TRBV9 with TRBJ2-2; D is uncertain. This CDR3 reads CASSVNTGELFF. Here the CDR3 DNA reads TGTGCCAGCAGCGTAAACACCGGGGAGCTGTTTTTT.